This is a list of T cell receptor beta chains from one sample in a study of CD4+ T cells in melanoma. Some clones are missing from TCRdb's copy, which holds only in-frame ones; the method was immunoSEQ multiplex PCR. The data show 6,000 to 8,500 clones, with around 67% seen just once and roughly 23% held by the top ten. The sequenced sample was cells from a culture (not recorded whether cultured in vitro). The receptor source for this set is a human donor with melanoma. Each CDR3 is given with its conserved first and last residue. The D gene is left open where the match is weak. Some rows have no size entry. The others give once, few or many, or a class for an expanded clone.

j_call clone_size d_call v_call cdr3_length cdr3_aa cdr3_nt
TRBJ1-2 - - TRBV2 13 CASSPGPLYGYTF TGTGCCAGCAGCCCGGGACCCCTCTATGGCTACACCTTC
TRBJ2-1 - TRBD2 TRBV29-1 14 CSVDPSGGGNEQFF TGCAGCGTTGATCCCAGCGGGGGGGGCAATGAGCAGTTCTTC
TRBJ1-4 - - TRBV6-5 15 CASSSPRTENEKLFF TGTGCCAGCAGTTCCCCCAGGACAGAGAATGAAAAACTGTTTTTT
TRBJ2-4 - TRBD2 TRBV28 19 CASSDIGLAAKLAKNIQYF TGTGCCAGCAGCGACATCGGACTAGCGGCGAAACTAGCCAAAAACATTCAGTACTTC
TRBJ1-5 - - TRBV19 15 CASSTGAYSNQPQHF TGTGCCAGTAGTACAGGGGCTTATAGCAATCAGCCCCAGCATTTT
TRBJ2-7 few TRBD1 TRBV30 14 CAWVGTGGNYEQYF TGTGCCTGGGTAGGGACAGGGGGAAACTACGAGCAGTACTTC
TRBJ2-7 - TRBD1 TRBV2 16 CASSVGPGQGAYEQYF TGTGCCAGCAGTGTTGGGCCGGGACAGGGGGCCTACGAGCAGTACTTC
TRBJ2-1 large TRBD1 TRBV9 15 CASSGQGNSYNEQFF TGTGCCAGCAGCGGACAGGGGAACTCCTACAATGAGCAGTTCTTC
TRBJ2-3 once TRBD2 TRBV4-1 14 CASSLSGGTDTQYF TGCGCCAGCAGCCTTAGCGGGGGGACAGATACGCAGTATTTT
TRBJ2-7 medium-sized TRBD1 TRBV19 16 CASSTPGTGYPYEQYF TGTGCCAGTAGTACACCCGGGACAGGGTACCCCTACGAGCAGTACTTC
TRBJ1-1 - - TRBV9 14 CASSADLGNTEAFF TGTGCCAGCAGCGCAGATCTGGGGAACACTGAAGCTTTCTTT
TRBJ2-7 - - TRBV25-1 12 CASERGSDEQYF TGTGCCAGCGAAAGGGGTTCGGACGAGCAGTACTTC
TRBJ2-5 - - TRBV9 14 CASSVGPETETQYF TGTGCCAGCAGCGTAGGCCCAGAAACAGAGACCCAGTACTTC
TRBJ2-7 - TRBD1 TRBV5-6 18 CASSLVRSLRQGSYEQYF TGTGCCAGCAGCTTGGTGCGATCTCTGAGACAGGGTTCGTACGAGCAGTACTTC
TRBJ2-1 - - TRBV5-1 13 CASSSPPSNEQFF TGCGCCAGCAGCTCCCCTCCTAGCAATGAGCAGTTCTTC
TRBJ1-1 - - TRBV28 10 CASRDTEAFF TGTGCCAGCAGGGACACCGAAGCTTTCTTT
TRBJ2-1 few - TRBV5-1 12 CASSLDWNEQFF TGCGCCAGCAGCTTAGACTGGAATGAGCAGTTCTTC
TRBJ2-5 few TRBD2 TRBV5-5 16 CASSFFVAGGQETQYF TGTGCCAGCAGCTTCTTCGTAGCGGGGGGACAAGAGACCCAGTACTTC
TRBJ2-1 - - TRBV15 14 CATREEKKGNEQFF TGTGCCACCCGTGAGGAAAAAAAAGGGAATGAGCAGTTCTTC
TRBJ1-1 few - TRBV2 12 CAIPREGTEAFF TGTGCCATACCCAGGGAGGGCACTGAAGCTTTCTTT
TRBJ1-1 large - TRBV15 16 CATSVRTGHQHTEAFF TGTGCCACCAGCGTACGTACGGGACACCAACACACTGAAGCTTTCTTT
TRBJ1-2 - - TRBV6-5 15 CASSSQGMGNYGYTF TGTGCCAGCAGTTCGCAGGGTATGGGAAACTATGGCTACACCTTC
TRBJ2-1 - - TRBV9 18 CASSPPGRISVAYNEQFF TGTGCCAGCAGCCCCCCTGGCAGGATTAGCGTTGCCTACAATGAGCAGTTCTTC
TRBJ1-5 medium-sized - TRBV4-1 16 CASSHPPVGENQPQHF TGCGCCAGCAGCCATCCCCCCGTGGGGGAGAATCAGCCCCAGCATTTT
TRBJ2-1 - - TRBV7-3 13 CASSFSPPDEQFF TGTGCCAGCAGCTTTTCTCCGCCGGATGAGCAGTTCTTC
TRBJ1-1 - - TRBV6-5 15 CASSYSRVWDTEAFF TGTGCCAGCAGTTACTCAAGGGTATGGGACACTGAAGCTTTCTTT
TRBJ2-1 - - TRBV7-9 15 CASSLEGGSYNEQFF TGTGCCAGCAGCTTAGAGGGGGGCTCCTACAATGAGCAGTTCTTC
TRBJ2-5 - TRBD2 TRBV19 15 CASSISSGAQETQYF TGTGCCAGTAGTATATCTAGCGGGGCCCAAGAGACCCAGTACTTC
TRBJ2-1 medium-sized - TRBV6-5 13 CASSYRQSYEQFF TGTGCCAGCAGTTACCGACAGTCCTATGAGCAGTTCTTC
TRBJ1-1 - - TRBV30 14 CAWSGKARDTEAFF TGTGCCTGGAGTGGAAAGGCTAGGGACACTGAAGCTTTCTTT
TRBJ2-3 - - TRBV5-1 17 CASSLGPGQTSTDTQYF TGCGCCAGCAGCTTGGGTCCTGGACAGACTAGCACAGATACGCAGTATTTT